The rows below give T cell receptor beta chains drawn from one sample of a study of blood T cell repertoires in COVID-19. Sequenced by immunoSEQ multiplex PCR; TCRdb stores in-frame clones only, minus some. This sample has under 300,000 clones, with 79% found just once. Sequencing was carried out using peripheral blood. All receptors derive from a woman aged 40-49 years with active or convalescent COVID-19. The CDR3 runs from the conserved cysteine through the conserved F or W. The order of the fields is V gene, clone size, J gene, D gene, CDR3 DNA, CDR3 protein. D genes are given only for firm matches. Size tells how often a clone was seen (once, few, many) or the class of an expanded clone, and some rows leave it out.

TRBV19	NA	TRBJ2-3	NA	TGTGCCAGTAGAGCGTCGGGTTTGGGTGATACGCAGTATTTT	CASRASGLGDTQYF
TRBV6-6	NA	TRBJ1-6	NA	TGTGCCAGCAGTGGACAAGGGTATTCACCCCTCCACTTT	CASSGQGYSPLHF
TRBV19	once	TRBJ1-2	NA	TGTGCCAGTCGGGGGTATGGCTACACCTTC	CASRGYGYTF
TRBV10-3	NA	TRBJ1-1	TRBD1	TGTGCCATCAAACGACAGGGAGAAGCTTTCTTT	CAIKRQGEAFF
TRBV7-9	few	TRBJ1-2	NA	TGTGCCAGCAGCGCTCCGGGGGTTTATGGCTACACCTTC	CASSAPGVYGYTF
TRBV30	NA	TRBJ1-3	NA	TGTGCCTGGACGACAGGTAACTCTGGAAACACCATATATTTT	CAWTTGNSGNTIYF
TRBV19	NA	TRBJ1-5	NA	TGTGCCAGTAGACCTCCTGAGGGTCAGCCCCAGCATTTT	CASRPPEGQPQHF
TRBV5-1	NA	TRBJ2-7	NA	TGCGCCAGCAGCCTCATCCAGGGTTCGAACTACGAGCAGTACTTC	CASSLIQGSNYEQYF
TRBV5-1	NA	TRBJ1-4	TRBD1	TGCGCCAGCAGCTTGGTAACAGGGGGTGAAAAACTGTTTTTT	CASSLVTGGEKLFF
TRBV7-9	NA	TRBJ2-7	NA	TGTGCCAGCAGCTTAGGAAAGGGGCCCCATTACGAGCAGTACTTC	CASSLGKGPHYEQYF
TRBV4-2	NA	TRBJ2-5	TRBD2	TGTGCCAGCAGCCAAGAGCTAGCGGGGGGACCCGCCCAAGAGACCCAGTACTTC	CASSQELAGGPAQETQYF
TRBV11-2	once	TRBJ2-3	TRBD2	TGTGCCAGCAGCCCGGCGGGGGGACTTCTCACAGATACGCAGTATTTT	CASSPAGGLLTDTQYF
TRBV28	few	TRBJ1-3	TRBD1	TGTGCCAGCAGTTTACAGGGGGCCTCTGGAAACACCATATATTTT	CASSLQGASGNTIYF
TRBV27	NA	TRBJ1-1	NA	TGTGCCAGCAGTTCAAGGGGTCAGAACACTGAAGCTTTCTTT	CASSSRGQNTEAFF
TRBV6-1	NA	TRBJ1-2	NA	TGTGCCAGCAGTGAAGCGATGAGGAACTATGGCTACACCTTC	CASSEAMRNYGYTF
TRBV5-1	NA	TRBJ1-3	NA	TGCGCCAGCAGCTCCACAGGGAACCGAGGAAACACCATATATTTT	CASSSTGNRGNTIYF
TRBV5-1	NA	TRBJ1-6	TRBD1	TGCGCCAGCAGCGTGACAGGGGGAAATTCACCCCTCCACTTT	CASSVTGGNSPLHF
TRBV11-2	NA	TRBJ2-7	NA	TGTGCCAGCAGCATAAACAGGGTAACGGGTGAGCAGTACTTC	CASSINRVTGEQYF
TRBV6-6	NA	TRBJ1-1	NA	TGTGCCAGCAGTTACGTCGGCAGGGCCGAAGCTTTCTTT	CASSYVGRAEAFF
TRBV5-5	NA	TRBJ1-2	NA	TGTGCCAGCAGCATCGGAGTGGATTACTATGGCTACACCTTC	CASSIGVDYYGYTF
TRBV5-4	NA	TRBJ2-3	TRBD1	TGTGCCAGCAGCTTACCGGGACAGGGAACAGATACGCAGTATTTT	CASSLPGQGTDTQYF
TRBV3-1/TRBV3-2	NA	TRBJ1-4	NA	TGTGCCAGCAGCCAAGGAGAGGGCGTGAATGAAAAACTGTTTTTT	CASSQGEGVNEKLFF
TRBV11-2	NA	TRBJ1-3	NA	TGTGCCAGCAGCTTAGACCACTCTGGAAACACCATATATTTT	CASSLDHSGNTIYF
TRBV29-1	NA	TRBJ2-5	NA	TGCAGCGTTCGAGGCAGGGTGCGGGAGACCCAGTACTTC	CSVRGRVRETQYF
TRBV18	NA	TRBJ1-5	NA	TGTGCCAGCTCACCCGGCCCAGGGGAAGTTGGGCCCCAGCATTTT	CASSPGPGEVGPQHF
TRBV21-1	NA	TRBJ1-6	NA	TGTGCCAGCAGCCCAGGGACAGGGGGCTATAATTCACCCCTCCACTTT	CASSPGTGGYNSPLHF
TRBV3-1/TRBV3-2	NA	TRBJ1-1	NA	TGTGCCAGCAGCCGGGGCGGAGGGGTTAGCACTGAAGCTTTCTTT	CASSRGGGVSTEAFF